Shown below are 15 T cell receptor beta chains from a single sample sequenced in a study of cytomegalovirus exposure and HLA in healthy donors. PCR was performed using 60 Vbeta and 13 Jbeta primers. Assay: immunoSEQ multiplex PCR; the TCRdb copy retains only in-frame clones and omits some. The profile shows about 83,000 clones, 60% to 85% of them singletons. Material for sequencing was PBMCs. These receptors all stem from a man aged 18 to 29 in good health and CMV-seropositive.

The J gene is TRBJ2-2, the V gene TRBV9; D gene uncertain. Germline CDR1 reads SGDLS; CDR2 reads YYNGEE. The CDR3 loop spans 15 amino acids. Trimming took off 4 bases at V and 1 base at J, with 11 bases between the two ends. CDR3 loop: CASSPMTGNTGELFF. For the CDR3, the DNA is TGTGCCAGCAGCCCCATGACTGGGAACACCGGGGAGCTGTTTTTT.

The rearrangement uses TRBV7-2 and TRBJ2-7; the D gene is possibly TRBD1 (5 bases). The CDR3 contains 14 residues. CDR1 SGHTA and CDR2 FQGNSA come from the germline V gene. V was trimmed by 2 bases and J by 5 bases, leaving 13 bases between them. CDR3 residues: CASSLFRGENEQYF. In DNA, the CDR3 is TGTGCCAGCAGCTTATTTAGGGGTGAAAACGAGCAGTACTTC.

The rearrangement links TRBV2 to TRBJ1-2; a weak D match, TRBD1 (5 bases). The CDR3 runs 11 residues. Germline V gives CDR1 SNHLY, CDR2 FYNNEI. Trimming pared 5 bases from V and 8 bases from J, leaving 9 bases between. This CDR3 is CASSFDSGYTF. The DNA for the CDR3 is TGTGCCAGCAGTTTCGACAGCGGCTACACCTTC.

V usage is TRBV11-3 and J usage is TRBJ2-5; 11 bases map to TRBD2. V was pared by 5 bases and J by 4 bases, with 9 bases of the junction left unmatched. The CDR3 spans 16 residues. Germline V lookup: CDR1 SGHNT, CDR2 YENEEA. The CDR3 is CASSRRLAGSLETQYF. The CDR3 DNA sequence: TGTGCCAGCAGCCGACGACTAGCGGGATCCCTAGAGACCCAGTACTTC.

The chain recombines TRBV6-1 with TRBJ1-4; 8 bases are shared with TRBD1. Looked up from germline, CDR1 is MNHNS and CDR2 is SASEGT. This CDR3 region has 14 residues. V dropped 6 bases and J dropped 5; count of bases not matched to a gene: 5. CDR3 coding DNA: TGTGCCAGCAGGAGAACAGGGGGAAATGAAAAACTGTTTTTT. It specifies CASRRTGGNEKLFF.

This clone was found a few times. V is TRBV10-3 and J is TRBJ2-5, with D possibly matching TRBD2 (5 bases). Per the germline V gene, CDR1 is ENHRY and CDR2 is SYGVKD. Trimming left V 10 bases short and J 5 bases short, with 20 bases between. The CDR3 runs to 14 residues. The CDR3 here is CATYDTRARETQYF. CDR3 sequence (DNA): TGTGCCACCTATGATACTAGAGCTAGGGAGACCCAGTACTTC.

The chain employs TRBV6-5 and TRBJ2-7; 9 positions agree with TRBD2. Trimming removed 2 bases from V and 5 bases from J; junction bases left unmatched: 10. In germline, CDR1 is MNHEY, CDR2 SVGAGI. The CDR3 covers 16 residues. The CDR3: CASSYGGSGRGDEQYF. The CDR3 DNA reads TGTGCCAGCAGTTACGGGGGTAGCGGGAGAGGCGACGAGCAGTACTTC.

The V call is TRBV29-1, the J call TRBJ2-4; 12 bases are a match to TRBD1. The junction had 9 bases not matched to a gene; V was cut back by 7 bases and J by 8 bases. Germline V gene lookup returns CDR1 SQVTM and CDR2 ANQGSEA. This CDR3 spans 14 amino acids. CDR3 amino acids: CSARGTGGMDIQYF. For the CDR3, the DNA is TGCAGCGCCCGCGGGACAGGGGGCATGGACATTCAGTACTTC.

CDR3 loop: CASTAPGQGLYGYTF. The DNA of the CDR3 is TGTGCCAGCACCGCCCCGGGACAGGGTCTCTATGGCTACACCTTC. The V and J genes are TRBV28 and TRBJ1-2; 9 bases are shared with TRBD1. V lost 7 bases to trimming and J lost 4 bases; unmatched junction nucleotides: 10. The V gene's germline CDR1 is MDHEN and CDR2 SYDVKM. The CDR3 contains 15 residues.

The chain employs TRBV7-3 and TRBJ2-1, with 13 positions matching TRBD2. Trimming took 6 bases from V and 10 from J; bases not matched to a gene: 6. CDR1 and CDR2 (germline): SGHTA, FQGTGA. The CDR3 has 14 residues. The CDR3 loop is CASSILAGGLEQFF. The CDR3 DNA reads as TGTGCCAGCAGTATACTAGCGGGGGGGCTGGAGCAGTTCTTC.

This chain uses TRBV19 with TRBJ1-2, with D hard to call. The CDR3 spans 13 residues. The germline CDR1 and CDR2 sequences are LNHDA and SQIVND (reference sequence). V lost 3 bases and J 4 bases, leaving 9 bases between the germline ends. The CDR3 coding sequence is TGTGCCAGTAGTATGAGGGATATCTATGGCTACACCTTC. Translated, it gives CASSMRDIYGYTF.

The chain joins TRBV14 to TRBJ1-1; D ambiguous. The CDR3 has 13 amino acids. Germline V gives CDR1 SGHDN, CDR2 FVKESK. Trimming pared 1 base from V and 6 bases from J, leaving 9 bases between. This CDR3 reads CASSQVRGAEAFF. The CDR3 DNA reads as TGTGCCAGCAGCCAAGTTCGGGGAGCTGAAGCTTTCTTT.

This chain links TRBV27 with TRBJ1-1; no clear D. The CDR3 extends over 13 amino acids. The V end was cut by 3 bases, the J end by 0 bases, with 5 bases between. Germline V gene lookup returns CDR1 MNHEY and CDR2 SMNVEV (reference sequence). CDR3 in DNA: TGTGCCAGCAGTTTTCTCGTGAACACTGAAGCTTTCTTT. Translating gives CASSFLVNTEAFF.

The genes are TRBV5-1 and TRBJ2-7; 9 bases map to TRBD1. Trimming removed 7 bases from V and 1 base from J; junction bases left unmatched: 0. There are 12 residues in the CDR3. Germline lookup yields CDR1 SGHRS and CDR2 YFSETQ. The CDR3 sequence: CASGTGSYEQYF. The CDR3 coding sequence is TGCGCCAGCGGGACAGGGTCCTACGAGCAGTACTTC. The full variable domain, rest sourced from reference TRBV5-1 and TRBJ2-7, is KAGVTQTPRYLIKTRGQQVTLSCSPISGHRSVSWYQQTPGQGLQFLFEYFSETQRNKGNFPGRFSGRQFSNSRSEMNVSTLELGDSALYLCASGTGSYEQYFGPGTRLTVT.

The CDR3 loop reads CASSSSGVRGAFF. The CDR3 coding sequence is TGTGCCAGCAGTTCATCCGGGGTCCGGGGGGCTTTCTTT. This sequence joins TRBV6-5 and TRBJ1-1; possibly TRBD1 for D (5 bases). The CDR3 consists of 13 residues. The V end lost 4 bases, the J end lost 11 bases, and 17 bases lay between the germline ends. Germline CDR1 MNHEY, CDR2 SVGAGI.